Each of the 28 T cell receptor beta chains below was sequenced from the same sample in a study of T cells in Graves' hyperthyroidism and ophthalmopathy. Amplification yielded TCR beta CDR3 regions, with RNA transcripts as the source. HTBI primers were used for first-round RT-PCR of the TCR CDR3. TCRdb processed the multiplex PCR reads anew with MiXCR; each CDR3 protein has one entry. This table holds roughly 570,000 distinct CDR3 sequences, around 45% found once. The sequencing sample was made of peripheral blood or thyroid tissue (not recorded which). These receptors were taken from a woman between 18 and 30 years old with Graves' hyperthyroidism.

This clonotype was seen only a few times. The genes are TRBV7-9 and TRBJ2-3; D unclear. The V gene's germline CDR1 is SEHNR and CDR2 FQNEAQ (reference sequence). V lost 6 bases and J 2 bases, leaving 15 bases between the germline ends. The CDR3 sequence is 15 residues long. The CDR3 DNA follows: TGTGCCAGCAGGGCCGACTCGGCCCCCACAGATACGCAGTATTTT. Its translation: CASRADSAPTDTQYF. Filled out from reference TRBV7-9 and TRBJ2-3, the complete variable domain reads DTGVSQNPRHKITKRGQNVTFRCDPISEHNRLYWYRQTLGQGPEFLTYFQNEAQLEKSRLLSDRFSAERPKGSFSTLEIQRTEQGDSAMYLCASRADSAPTDTQYFGPGTRLTVL.

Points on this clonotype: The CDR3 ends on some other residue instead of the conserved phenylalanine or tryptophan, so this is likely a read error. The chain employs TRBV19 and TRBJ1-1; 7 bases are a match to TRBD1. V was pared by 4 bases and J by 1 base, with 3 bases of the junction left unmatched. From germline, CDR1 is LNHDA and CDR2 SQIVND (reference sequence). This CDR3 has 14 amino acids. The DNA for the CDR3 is TGTGCCAGTAGTACCGGGACAGAGAACACTGAAGCTTTCTCT. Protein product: CASSTGTENTEAFS.

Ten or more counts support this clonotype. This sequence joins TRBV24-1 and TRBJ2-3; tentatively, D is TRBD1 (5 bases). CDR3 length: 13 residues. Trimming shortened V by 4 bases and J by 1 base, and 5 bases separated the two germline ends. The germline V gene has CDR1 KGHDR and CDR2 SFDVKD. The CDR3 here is CATSDRGTDTQYF. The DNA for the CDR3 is TGTGCCACCAGTGACAGGGGCACAGATACGCAGTATTTT.

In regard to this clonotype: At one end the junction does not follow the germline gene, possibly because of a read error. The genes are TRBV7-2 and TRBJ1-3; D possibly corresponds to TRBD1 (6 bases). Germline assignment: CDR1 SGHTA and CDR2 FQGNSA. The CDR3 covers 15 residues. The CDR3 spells CASSRRGGGGNTTYF. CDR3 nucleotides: TGTGCCAGCAGCCGAAGGGGGGGCGGTGGAAACACCACATATTTT.

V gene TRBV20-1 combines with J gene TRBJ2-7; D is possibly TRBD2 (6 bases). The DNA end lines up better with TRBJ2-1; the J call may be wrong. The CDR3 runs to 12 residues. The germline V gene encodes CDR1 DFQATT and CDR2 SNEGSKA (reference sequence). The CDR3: CSARSLATEQFF. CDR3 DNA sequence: TGCAGTGCTAGATCCCTAGCGACTGAGCAGTTCTTC.

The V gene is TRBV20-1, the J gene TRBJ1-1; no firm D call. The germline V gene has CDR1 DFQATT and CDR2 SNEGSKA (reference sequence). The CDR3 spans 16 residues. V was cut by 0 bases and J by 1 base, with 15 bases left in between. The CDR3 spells CSARDGQATRNTEAFF. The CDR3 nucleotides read TGCAGTGCTAGAGATGGCCAGGCTACAAGGAACACTGAAGCTTTCTTT.

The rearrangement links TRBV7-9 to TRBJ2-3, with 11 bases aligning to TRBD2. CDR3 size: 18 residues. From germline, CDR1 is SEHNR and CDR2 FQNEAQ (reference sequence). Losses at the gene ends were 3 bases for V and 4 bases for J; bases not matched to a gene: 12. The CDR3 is CASSFKLAGEFGADTQYF. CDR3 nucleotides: TGTGCCAGCAGCTTTAAACTAGCGGGAGAATTCGGGGCAGATACGCAGTATTTT.

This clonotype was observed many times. CDR3 region: CASSQVGPYEQYF. CDR3 in DNA: TGTGCCAGCAGCCAAGTTGGACCCTACGAGCAGTACTTC. The J gene is TRBJ2-7, the V gene TRBV3-1; D remains unclear. The CDR3 spans 13 residues. V was shortened by 1 base and J by 2 bases, with 6 bases between the two germline ends. Per the germline V gene, CDR1 is LGHDT and CDR2 is YNNKEL (reference sequence).

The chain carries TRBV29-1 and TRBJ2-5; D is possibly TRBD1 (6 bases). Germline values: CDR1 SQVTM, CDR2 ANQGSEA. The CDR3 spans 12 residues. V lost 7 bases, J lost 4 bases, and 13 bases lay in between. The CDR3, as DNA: TGCAGCGGGGCGGAGACAGGAGAGACCCAGTACTTC. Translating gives CSGAETGETQYF. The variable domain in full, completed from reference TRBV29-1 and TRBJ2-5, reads SAVISQKPSRDICQRGTSLTIQCQVDSQVTMMFWYRQQPGQSLTLIATANQGSEATYESGFVIDKFPISRPNLTFSTLTVSNMSPEDSSIYLCSGAETGETQYFGPGTRLLVL.

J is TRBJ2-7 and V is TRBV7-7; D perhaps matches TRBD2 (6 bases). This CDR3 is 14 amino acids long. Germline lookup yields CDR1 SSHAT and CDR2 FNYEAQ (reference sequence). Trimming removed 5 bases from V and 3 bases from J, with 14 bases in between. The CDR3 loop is CASSPLANHYEQYF. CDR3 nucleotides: TGTGCCAGCAGCCCTCTAGCGAACCACTACGAGCAGTACTTC.

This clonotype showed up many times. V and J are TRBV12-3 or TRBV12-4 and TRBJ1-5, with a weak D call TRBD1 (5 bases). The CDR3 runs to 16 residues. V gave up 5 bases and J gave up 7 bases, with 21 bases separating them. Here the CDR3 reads CASSGSGGQRDQPQHF. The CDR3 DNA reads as TGTGCCAGCAGTGGATCCGGCGGACAAAGGGACCAGCCCCAGCATTTT.

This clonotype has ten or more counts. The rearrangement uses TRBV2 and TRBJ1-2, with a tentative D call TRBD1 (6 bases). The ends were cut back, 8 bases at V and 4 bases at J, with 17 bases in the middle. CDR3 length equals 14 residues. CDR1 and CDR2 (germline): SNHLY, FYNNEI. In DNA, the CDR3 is TGTGCCAGCCTCTCAGGGGACGAGGGCTATGGCTACACCTTC. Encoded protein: CASLSGDEGYGYTF.

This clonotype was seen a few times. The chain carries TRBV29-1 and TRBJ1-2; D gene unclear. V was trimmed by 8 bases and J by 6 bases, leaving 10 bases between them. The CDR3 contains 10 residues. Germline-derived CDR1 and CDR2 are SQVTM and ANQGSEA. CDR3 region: CSLGRNGYTF. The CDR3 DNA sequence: TGCAGCCTCGGACGGAATGGCTACACCTTC.

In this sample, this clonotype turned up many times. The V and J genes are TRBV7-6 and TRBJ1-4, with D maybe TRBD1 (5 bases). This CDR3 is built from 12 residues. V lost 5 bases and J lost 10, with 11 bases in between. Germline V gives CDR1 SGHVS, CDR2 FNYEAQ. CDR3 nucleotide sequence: TGTGCCAGCAGCCCGGGACGGGGAAAACTGTTTTTT. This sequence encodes CASSPGRGKLFF. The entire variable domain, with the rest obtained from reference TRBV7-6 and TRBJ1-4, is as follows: GAGVSQSPRYKVTKRGQDVALRCDPISGHVSLYWYRQALGQGPEFLTYFNYEAQQDKSGLPNDRFSAERPEGSISTLTIQRTEQRDSAMYRCASSPGRGKLFFGSGTQLSVL.

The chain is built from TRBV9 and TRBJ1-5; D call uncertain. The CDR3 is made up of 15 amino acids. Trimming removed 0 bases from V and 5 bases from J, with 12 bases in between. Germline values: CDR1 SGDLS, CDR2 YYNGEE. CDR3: CASSVVADDYQPQHF. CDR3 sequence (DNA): TGTGCCAGCAGCGTAGTCGCGGACGATTATCAGCCCCAGCATTTT.

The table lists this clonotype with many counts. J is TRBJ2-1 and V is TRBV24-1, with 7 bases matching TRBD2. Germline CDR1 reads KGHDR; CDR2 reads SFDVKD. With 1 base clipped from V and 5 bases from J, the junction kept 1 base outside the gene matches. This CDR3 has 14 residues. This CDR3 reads CATSDLAGNNEQFF. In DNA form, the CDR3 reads TGTGCCACCAGTGATTTAGCGGGAAACAATGAGCAGTTCTTC.

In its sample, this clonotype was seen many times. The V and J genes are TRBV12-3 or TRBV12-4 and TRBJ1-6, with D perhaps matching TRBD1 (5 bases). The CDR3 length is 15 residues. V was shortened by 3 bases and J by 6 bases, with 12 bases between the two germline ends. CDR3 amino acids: CASSFQGLGNSPLHF. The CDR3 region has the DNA TGTGCCAGCAGTTTTCAGGGACTGGGTAATTCACCCCTCCACTTT.

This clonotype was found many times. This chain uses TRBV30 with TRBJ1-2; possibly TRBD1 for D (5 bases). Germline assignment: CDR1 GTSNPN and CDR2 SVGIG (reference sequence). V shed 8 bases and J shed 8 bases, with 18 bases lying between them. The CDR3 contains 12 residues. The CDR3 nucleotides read TGTGCCGGAGGACGGACAAGCCAGGGCTACACCTTC. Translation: CAGGRTSQGYTF. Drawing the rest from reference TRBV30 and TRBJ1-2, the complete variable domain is SQTIHQWPATLVQPVGSPLSLECTVEGTSNPNLYWYRQAAGRGLQLLFYSVGIGQISSEVPQNLSASRPQDRQFILSSKKLLLSDSGFYLCAGGRTSQGYTFGSGTRLTVV.

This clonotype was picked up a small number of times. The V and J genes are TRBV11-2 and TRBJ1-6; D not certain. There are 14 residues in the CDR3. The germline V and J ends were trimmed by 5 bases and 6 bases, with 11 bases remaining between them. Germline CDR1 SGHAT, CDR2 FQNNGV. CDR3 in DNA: TGTGCCAGCAGCCCAGCGGGCAGTAATTCACCCCTCCACTTT. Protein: CASSPAGSNSPLHF. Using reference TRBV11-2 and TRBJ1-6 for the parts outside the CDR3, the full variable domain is EAGVAQSPRYKIIEKRQSVAFWCNPISGHATLYWYQQILGQGPKLLIQFQNNGVVDDSQLPKDRFSAERLKGVDSTLKIQPAKLEDSAVYLCASSPAGSNSPLHFGNGTRLTVT.

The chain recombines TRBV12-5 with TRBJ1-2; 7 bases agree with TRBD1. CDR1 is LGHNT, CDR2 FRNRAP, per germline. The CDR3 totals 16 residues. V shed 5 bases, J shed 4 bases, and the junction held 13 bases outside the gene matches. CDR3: CASGRPSRDSRYGYTF. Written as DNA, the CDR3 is TGTGCTAGTGGTCGTCCCTCCCGGGACAGCCGCTATGGCTACACCTTC.

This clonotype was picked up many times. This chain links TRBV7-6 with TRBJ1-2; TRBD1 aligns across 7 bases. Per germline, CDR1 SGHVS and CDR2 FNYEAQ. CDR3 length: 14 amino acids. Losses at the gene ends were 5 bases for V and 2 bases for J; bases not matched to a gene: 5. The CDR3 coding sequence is TGTGCCAGCAGCCCCACGACAGGGAACTATGGCTACACCTTC. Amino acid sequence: CASSPTTGNYGYTF.

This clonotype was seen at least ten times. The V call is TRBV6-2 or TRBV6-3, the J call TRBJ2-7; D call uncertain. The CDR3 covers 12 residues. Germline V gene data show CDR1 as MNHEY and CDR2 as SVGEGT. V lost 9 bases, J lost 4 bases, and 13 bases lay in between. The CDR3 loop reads CASGAGSYEQYF. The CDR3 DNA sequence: TGTGCCAGTGGTGCAGGATCGTACGAGCAGTACTTC.

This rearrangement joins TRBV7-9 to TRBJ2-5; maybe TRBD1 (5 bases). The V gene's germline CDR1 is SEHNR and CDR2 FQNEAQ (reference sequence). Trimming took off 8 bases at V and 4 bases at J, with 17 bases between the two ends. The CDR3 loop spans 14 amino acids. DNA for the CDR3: TGTGCCAGCCGAGTCTATAGGGGTGCAGAGACCCAGTACTTC. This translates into CASRVYRGAETQYF. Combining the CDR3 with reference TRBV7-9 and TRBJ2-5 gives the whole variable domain DTGVSQNPRHKITKRGQNVTFRCDPISEHNRLYWYRQTLGQGPEFLTYFQNEAQLEKSRLLSDRFSAERPKGSFSTLEIQRTEQGDSAMYLCASRVYRGAETQYFGPGTRLLVL.

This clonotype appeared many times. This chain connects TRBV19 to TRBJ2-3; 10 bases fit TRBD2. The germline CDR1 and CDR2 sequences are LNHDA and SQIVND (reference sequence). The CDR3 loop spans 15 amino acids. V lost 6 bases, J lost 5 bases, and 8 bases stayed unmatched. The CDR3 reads CASSTSSSGRDTQYF. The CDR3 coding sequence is TGTGCCAGTAGCACCTCATCTAGCGGGAGAGATACGCAGTATTTT.

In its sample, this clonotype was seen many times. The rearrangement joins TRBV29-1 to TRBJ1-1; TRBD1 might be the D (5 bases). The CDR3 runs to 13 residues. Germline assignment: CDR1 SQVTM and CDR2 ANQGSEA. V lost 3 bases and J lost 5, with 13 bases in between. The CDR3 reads CSVDAGRGTEAFF. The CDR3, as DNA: TGCAGCGTTGATGCAGGGCGGGGGACTGAAGCTTTCTTT. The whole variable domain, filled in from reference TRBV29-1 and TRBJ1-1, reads SAVISQKPSRDICQRGTSLTIQCQVDSQVTMMFWYRQQPGQSLTLIATANQGSEATYESGFVIDKFPISRPNLTFSTLTVSNMSPEDSSIYLCSVDAGRGTEAFFGQGTRLTVV.

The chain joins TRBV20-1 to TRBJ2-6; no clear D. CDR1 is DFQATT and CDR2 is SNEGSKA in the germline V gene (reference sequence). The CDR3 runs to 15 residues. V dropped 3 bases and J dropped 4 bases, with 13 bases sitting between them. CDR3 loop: CSARTMTAGANVLTF. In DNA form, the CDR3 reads TGCAGTGCTAGGACAATGACCGCCGGGGCCAACGTCCTGACTTTC.

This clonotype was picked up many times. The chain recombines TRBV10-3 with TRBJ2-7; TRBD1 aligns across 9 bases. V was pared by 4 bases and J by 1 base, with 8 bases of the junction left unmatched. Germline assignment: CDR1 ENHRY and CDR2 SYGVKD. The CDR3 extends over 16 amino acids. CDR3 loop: CAISGTGDWVSYEQYF. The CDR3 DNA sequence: TGTGCCATCAGTGGGACAGGGGATTGGGTATCCTACGAGCAGTACTTC.

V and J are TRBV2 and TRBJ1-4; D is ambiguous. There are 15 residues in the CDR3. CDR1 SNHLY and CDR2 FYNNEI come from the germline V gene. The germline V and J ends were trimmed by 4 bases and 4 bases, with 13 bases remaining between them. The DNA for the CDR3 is TGTGCCAGCAGTGTAGGCGCACGGGATAATGAAAAACTGTTTTTT. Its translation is CASSVGARDNEKLFF.